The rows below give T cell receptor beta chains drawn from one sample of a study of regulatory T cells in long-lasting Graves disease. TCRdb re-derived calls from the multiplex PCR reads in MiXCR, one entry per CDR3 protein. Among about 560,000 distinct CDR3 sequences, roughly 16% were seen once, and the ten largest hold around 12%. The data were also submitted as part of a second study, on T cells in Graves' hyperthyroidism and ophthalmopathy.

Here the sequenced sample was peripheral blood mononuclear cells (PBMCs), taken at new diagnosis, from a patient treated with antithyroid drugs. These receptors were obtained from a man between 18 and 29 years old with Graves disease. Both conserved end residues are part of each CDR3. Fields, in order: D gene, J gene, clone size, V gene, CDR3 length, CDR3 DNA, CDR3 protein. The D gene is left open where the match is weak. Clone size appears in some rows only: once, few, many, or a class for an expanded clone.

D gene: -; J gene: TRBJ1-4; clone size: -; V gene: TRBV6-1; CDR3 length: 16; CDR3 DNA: TGCGCCAGCAGCTTGGACACAGCAGCAACTAATGAAAAACTGTTTTTT; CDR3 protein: CASSLDTAATNEKLFF
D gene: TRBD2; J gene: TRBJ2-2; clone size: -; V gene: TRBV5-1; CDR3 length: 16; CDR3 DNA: TGCGCCAGCAGCCAAAGGACTAGCGGGACCACCGGGGAGCTGTTTTTT; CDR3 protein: CASSQRTSGTTGELFF
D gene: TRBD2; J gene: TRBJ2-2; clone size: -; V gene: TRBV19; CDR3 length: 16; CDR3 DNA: TGTGCCAGTAGTATTCCCGGACTAGAGAAAACCGGGGAGCTGTTTTTT; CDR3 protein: CASSIPGLEKTGELFF
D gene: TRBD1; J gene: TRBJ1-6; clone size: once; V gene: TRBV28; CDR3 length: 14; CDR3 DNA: TGTGCCAGCACTTCCGGGACAGGACATTCACCCCTCCACTTT; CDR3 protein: CASTSGTGHSPLHF
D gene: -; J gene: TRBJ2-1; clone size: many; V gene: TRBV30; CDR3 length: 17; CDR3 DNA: TGTGCCTGGACCCCAACTCGGGGGCCGCGGGCCTACAATGAGCAGTTCTTC; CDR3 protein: CAWTPTRGPRAYNEQFF
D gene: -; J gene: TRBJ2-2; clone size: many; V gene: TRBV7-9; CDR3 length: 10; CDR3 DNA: TGTGCCAGCACGGGGGGGGAGCTGTTTTTT; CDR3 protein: CASTGGELFF
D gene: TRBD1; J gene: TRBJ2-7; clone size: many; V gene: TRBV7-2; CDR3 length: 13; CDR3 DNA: TGTGCCAGCAGTTCCGGACAGGGTCGCGAGCAGTACTTC; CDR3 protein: CASSSGQGREQYF
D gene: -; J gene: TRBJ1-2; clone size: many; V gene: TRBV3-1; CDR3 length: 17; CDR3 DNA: TGTGCCAGCAGCCAAGAATATTTAGGAGGGGGAGGCTATGGCTACACCTTC; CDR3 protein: CASSQEYLGGGGYGYTF
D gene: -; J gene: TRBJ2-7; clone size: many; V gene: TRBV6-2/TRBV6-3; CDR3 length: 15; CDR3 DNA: TGTGCCAGCAGTGAAAACAGGGCGGCCGTTGGGGAGCAGTACTTC; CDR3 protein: CASSENRAAVGEQYF
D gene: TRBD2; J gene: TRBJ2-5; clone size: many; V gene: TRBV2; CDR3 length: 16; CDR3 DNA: TGTGCCAGCAGCGATACTAGCGGCGACGGAGAAGAGACCCAGTACTTC; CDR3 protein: CASSDTSGDGEETQYF
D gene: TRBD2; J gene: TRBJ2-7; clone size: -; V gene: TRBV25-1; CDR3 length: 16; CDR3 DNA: TGTGCCAGCAGTGATCTCTCCCGCGGGGGAGTCAACGAGCAGTACTTC; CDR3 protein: CASSDLSRGGVNEQYF
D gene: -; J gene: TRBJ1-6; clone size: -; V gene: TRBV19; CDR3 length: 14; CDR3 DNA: TGTGCCAGTAGTATGCAGGGGATCGACTCACCCCTCCACTTT; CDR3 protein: CASSMQGIDSPLHF
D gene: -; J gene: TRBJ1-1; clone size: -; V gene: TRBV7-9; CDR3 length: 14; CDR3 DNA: TGTGCCAGCAGCGCCCAGGGGTTTCACTCTGAAGCTTTCTTT; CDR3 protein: CASSAQGFHSEAFF
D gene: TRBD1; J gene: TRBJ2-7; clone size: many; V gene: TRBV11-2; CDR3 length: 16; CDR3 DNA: TGTGCCAGCAGCACGTCCGGGACAGGCGACTCCTACGAGCAGTACTTC; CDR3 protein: CASSTSGTGDSYEQYF
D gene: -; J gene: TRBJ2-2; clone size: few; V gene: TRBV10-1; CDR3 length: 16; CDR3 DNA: TGCGCCAGCAGTCCCCTCAGACAGCCGAACACCGGGGAGCTGTTTTTT; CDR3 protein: CASSPLRQPNTGELFF
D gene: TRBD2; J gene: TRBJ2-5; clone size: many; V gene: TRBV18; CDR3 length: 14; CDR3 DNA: TGTGCCAGCTCACCACCGTCCGGGGGGGAGACCCAGTACTTC; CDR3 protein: CASSPPSGGETQYF
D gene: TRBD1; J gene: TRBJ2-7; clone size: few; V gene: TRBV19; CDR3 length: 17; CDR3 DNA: TGTGCCAGTACCCCATCCCTCGACAGGGGGCGTGATAACGAGCAGTACTTC; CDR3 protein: CASTPSLDRGRDNEQYF
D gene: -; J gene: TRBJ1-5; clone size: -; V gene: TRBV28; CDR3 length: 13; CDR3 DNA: TGTGCCAGCCGTGGACCCACGAATCAGCCCCAGCATTTT; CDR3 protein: CASRGPTNQPQHF
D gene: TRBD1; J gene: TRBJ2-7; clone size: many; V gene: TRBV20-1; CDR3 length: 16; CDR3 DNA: TGCAGTGCTAGAGATAGGGGGAGACAGGGAACCTACGAGCAGTACTTC; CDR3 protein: CSARDRGRQGTYEQYF
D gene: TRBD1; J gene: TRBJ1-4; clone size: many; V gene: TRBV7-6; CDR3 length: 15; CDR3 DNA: TGTGCCAGCAGCAAGAGACAGGGCCCGCGCGAAAAACTGTTTTTT; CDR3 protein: CASSKRQGPREKLFF
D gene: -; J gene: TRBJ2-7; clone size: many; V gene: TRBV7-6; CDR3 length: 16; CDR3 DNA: TGTGCCAGCAGCTTAGCGTCGGGGGAGGTGGGCCACGAGCAGTACTTC; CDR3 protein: CASSLASGEVGHEQYF
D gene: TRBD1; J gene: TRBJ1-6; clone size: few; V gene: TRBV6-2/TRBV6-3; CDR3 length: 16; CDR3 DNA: TGTGCCAGCAGTTACGGCCCGAGACAGGGGGATTCACCCCTCCACTTT; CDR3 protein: CASSYGPRQGDSPLHF
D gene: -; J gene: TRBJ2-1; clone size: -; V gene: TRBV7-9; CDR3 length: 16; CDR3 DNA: TGTGCCAGCAGCTTAGGTTCTAGCGCAACCTACAATGAGCAGTTCTTC; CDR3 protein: CASSLGSSATYNEQFF
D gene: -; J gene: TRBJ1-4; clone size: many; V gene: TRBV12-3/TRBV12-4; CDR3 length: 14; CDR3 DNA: TGTGCCAGCAGTTTAAGTTCCTCCGGTGAAAAACTGTTTTTT; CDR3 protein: CASSLSSSGEKLFF
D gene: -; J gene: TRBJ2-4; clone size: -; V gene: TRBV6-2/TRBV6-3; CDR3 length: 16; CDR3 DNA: TGTGCCAGCAGTTACCCGCTAGCCTCGATAAAAAACATTCAGTACTTC; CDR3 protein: CASSYPLASIKNIQYF
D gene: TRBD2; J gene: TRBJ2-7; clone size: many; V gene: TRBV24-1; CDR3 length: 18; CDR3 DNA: TGTGTGTATACCGGGGCTAGCGGGACTGGAAGGATCCTCTACGAGCAGTACTTC; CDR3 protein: CVYTGASGTGRILYEQYF
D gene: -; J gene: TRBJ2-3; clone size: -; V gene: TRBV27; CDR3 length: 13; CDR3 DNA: TGTGCCAGCAGTTTTAAGGGGGTAGATACGCAGTATTTT; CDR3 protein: CASSFKGVDTQYF
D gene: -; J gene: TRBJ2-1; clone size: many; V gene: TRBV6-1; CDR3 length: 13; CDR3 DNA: TGTGCCAGCAGTGCTACTCGGTACAATGAGCAGTTCTTC; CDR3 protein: CASSATRYNEQFF
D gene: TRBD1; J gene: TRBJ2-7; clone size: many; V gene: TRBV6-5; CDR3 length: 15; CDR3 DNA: TGTGCCAGCAGTTCGAGGGGACAGGGCCCCTACGAGCAGTACTTC; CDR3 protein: CASSSRGQGPYEQYF
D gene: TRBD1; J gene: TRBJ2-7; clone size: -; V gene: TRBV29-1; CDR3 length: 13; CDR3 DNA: TGCAGCGTTGAGAGTACAGGGGGAGACGAGCAGTACTTC; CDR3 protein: CSVESTGGDEQYF
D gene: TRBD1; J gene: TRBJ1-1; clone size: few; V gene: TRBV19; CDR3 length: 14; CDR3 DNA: TGTGCCAGTAGTGTAAACAGGGGAACCACTGAAGCTTTCTTT; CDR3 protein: CASSVNRGTTEAFF
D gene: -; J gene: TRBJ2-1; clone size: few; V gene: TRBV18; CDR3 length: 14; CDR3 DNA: TGTGCCAGCTCACCACCGGACTCAGCCTTGGGCACGTTCTTC; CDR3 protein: CASSPPDSALGTFF
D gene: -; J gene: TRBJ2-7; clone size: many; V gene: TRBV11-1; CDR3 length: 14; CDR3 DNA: TGTGCCAGCAGCCCCCAGAGACAGTCCTACGAGCAGTACTTC; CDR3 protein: CASSPQRQSYEQYF
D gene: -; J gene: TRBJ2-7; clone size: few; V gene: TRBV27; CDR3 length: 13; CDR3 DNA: TGTGCCAGCAGTCCGTCGGCACTCTACGAGCAGTACTTC; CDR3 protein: CASSPSALYEQYF
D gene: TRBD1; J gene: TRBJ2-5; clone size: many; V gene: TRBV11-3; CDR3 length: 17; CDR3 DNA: TGTGCCAGCAGCTTAGCCCGGGACAGGCGCCGGCCTAGGGCCCAGTACTTC; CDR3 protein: CASSLARDRRRPRAQYF
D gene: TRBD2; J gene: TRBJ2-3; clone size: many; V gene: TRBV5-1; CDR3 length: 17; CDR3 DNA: TGCGCCAGCAGCTCTGCTAGCGGGAGGGCGTTCTTGGATACGCAGTATTTT; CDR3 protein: CASSSASGRAFLDTQYF
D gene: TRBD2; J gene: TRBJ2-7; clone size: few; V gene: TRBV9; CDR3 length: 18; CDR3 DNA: TGTGCCAGCAGCGTATCCCCCGAGCCACTAGCGGGAGAGGACGAGCAGTACTTC; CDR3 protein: CASSVSPEPLAGEDEQYF
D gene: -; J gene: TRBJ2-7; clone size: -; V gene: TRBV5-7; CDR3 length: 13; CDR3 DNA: TGTGCCAGCAGCAGGGGCCCCCTACGGGAGCAGTACTTC; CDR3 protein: CASSRGPLREQYF
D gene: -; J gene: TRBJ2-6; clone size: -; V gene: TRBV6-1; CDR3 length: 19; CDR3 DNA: TGTGCCAGCAGTGATCCTACCTTGGGAAGGGCCTCTGGGGCCAACGTCCTGACTTTC; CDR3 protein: CASSDPTLGRASGANVLTF
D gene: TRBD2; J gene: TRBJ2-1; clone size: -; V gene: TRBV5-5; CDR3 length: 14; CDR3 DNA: TGTGCCAGCAGCTCGGGACTAGCGGTGGGTGAGCAGTTCTTC; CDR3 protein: CASSSGLAVGEQFF
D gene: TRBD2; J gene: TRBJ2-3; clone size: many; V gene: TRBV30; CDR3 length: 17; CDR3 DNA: TGTGCCTGGAGTTTCCGCGGGAGCGGGAGTAGCGCAGATACGCAGTATTTT; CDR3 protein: CAWSFRGSGSSADTQYF
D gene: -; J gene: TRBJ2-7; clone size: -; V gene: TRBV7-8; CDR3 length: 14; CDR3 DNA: TGTGCCAGCAGCCCCCTCCCCAGGCAGCCCGAGCAGTACTTC; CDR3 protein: CASSPLPRQPEQYF
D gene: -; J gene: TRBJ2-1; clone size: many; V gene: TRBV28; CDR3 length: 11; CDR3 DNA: TGTGCCAGCAGCACAGGGTCCCCCGGGTTCTTC; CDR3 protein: CASSTGSPGFF
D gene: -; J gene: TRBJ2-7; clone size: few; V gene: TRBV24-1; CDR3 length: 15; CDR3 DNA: TGTGCCACCAGTGACCCCCGGGGTCCTACCTACGAGCAGTACTTC; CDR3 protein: CATSDPRGPTYEQYF
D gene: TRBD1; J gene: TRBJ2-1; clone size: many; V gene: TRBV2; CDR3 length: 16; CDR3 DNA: TGTGCCAGCAGTGATTTAGGGACAGGGAATTTGAATGAGCAGTTCTTC; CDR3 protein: CASSDLGTGNLNEQFF
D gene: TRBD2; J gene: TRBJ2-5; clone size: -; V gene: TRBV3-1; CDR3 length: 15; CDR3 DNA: TGTGCCAGCAGCCAAGATCCGGGACTAGAAGAGACCCAGTACTTC; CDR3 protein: CASSQDPGLEETQYF